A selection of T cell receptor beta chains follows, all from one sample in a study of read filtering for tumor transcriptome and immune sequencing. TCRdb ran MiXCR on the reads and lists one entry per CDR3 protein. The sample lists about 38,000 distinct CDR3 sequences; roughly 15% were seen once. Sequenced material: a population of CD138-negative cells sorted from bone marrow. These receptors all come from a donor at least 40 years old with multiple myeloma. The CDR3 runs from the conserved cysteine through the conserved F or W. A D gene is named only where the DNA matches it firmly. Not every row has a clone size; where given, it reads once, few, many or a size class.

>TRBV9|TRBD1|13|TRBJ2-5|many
CASSADREETQYF
TGTGCCAGCAGCGCCGACAGGGAAGAGACCCAGTACTTC
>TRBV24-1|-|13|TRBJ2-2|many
CATSDFNTGELFF
TGTGCCACCAGTGATTTTAACACCGGGGAGCTGTTTTTT
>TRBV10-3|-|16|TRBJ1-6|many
CAISDRVRQDNSPLHF
TGTGCCATCAGTGACCGGGTCCGCCAAGATAATTCACCCCTCCACTTT
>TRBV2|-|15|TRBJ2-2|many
CASRETGPNTGELFF
TGTGCCAGCAGGGAGACAGGACCGAACACCGGGGAGCTGTTTTTT
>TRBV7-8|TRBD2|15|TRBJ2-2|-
CASRLAGVGTGELFF
TGTGCCAGCAGGCTAGCGGGGGTAGGCACCGGGGAGCTGTTTTTT
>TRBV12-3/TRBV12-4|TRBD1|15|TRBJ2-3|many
CASSPDRGGTDTQYF
TGTGCCAGCAGTCCAGACAGGGGTGGTACAGATACGCAGTATTTT
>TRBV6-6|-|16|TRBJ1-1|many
CASSSTKTGSNTEAFF
TGTGCCAGCAGTTCTACGAAGACAGGATCGAACACTGAAGCTTTCTTT
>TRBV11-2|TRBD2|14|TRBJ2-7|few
CASSFSGATYEQYF
TGTGCCAGCAGCTTTAGCGGGGCTACCTACGAGCAGTACTTC
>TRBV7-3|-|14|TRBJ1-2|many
CASSLTPTNYGYTF
TGTGCCAGCAGCTTAACTCCGACCAACTATGGCTACACCTTC
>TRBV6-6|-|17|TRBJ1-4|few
CASSYQSGRDRHEKLFF
TGTGCCAGCAGTTACCAATCGGGCCGGGACCGGCATGAAAAACTGTTTTTT
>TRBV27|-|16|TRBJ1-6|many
CASSFRVIRGNSPLHF
TGTGCCAGCAGTTTTCGGGTCATTCGGGGTAATTCACCCCTCCACTTT
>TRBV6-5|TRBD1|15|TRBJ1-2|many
CASSYETGGNYGYTF
TGTGCCAGCAGTTACGAGACAGGGGGGAACTATGGCTACACCTTC
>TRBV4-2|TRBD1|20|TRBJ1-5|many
CASSQDRGTGEVSRNQPQHF
TGTGCCAGCAGCCAAGATCGAGGGACAGGGGAAGTCAGTAGGAATCAGCCCCAGCATTTT
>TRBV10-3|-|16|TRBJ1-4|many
CAISDSSGAENEKLFF
TGTGCCATCAGTGATTCTTCTGGGGCGGAAAATGAAAAACTGTTTTTT
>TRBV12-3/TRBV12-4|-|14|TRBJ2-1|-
CACSPETLHNEQFF
TGTGCCTGCAGTCCTGAGACCCTGCACAATGAGCAGTTCTTC
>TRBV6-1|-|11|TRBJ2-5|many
CASSPRETQYF
TGTGCCAGCAGCCCAAGGGAGACCCAGTACTTC
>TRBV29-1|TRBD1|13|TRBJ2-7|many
CSVSTGVGYEQYF
TGCAGCGTTTCGACAGGGGTAGGCTACGAGCAGTACTTC
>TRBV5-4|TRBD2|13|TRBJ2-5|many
CASSSRLAVTQYF
TGTGCCAGCAGCTCCCGACTAGCCGTGACCCAGTACTTC
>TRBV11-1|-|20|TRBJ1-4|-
CASSSLTPTTTQTHNEKLFF
TGTGCCAGCAGCTCCCTCACACCAACGACCACCCAAACACATAATGAAAAACTGTTTTTT
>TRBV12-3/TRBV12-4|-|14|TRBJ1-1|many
CASSLAQSSGEAFF
TGTGCCAGCAGTTTAGCGCAGAGTTCAGGTGAAGCTTTCTTT
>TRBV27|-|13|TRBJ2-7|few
CASSLRRYYEQYF
TGTGCCAGCAGTTTACGGCGGTACTACGAGCAGTACTTC
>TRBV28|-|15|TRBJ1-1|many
CASSFGSGEATEAFF
TGTGCCAGCAGTTTCGGATCTGGGGAGGCCACTGAAGCTTTCTTT
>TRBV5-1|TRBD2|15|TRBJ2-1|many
CASSLDGGRSGEQFF
TGCGCCAGCAGCTTGGATGGCGGGAGGAGTGGTGAGCAGTTCTTC
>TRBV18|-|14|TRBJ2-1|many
CASSPLDYFNEQFF
TGTGCCAGCTCACCCCTCGACTATTTCAATGAGCAGTTCTTC
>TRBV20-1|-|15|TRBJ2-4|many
CSAHYSTGGQNIQYF
TGCAGTGCCCATTATTCGACGGGGGGCCAAAACATTCAGTACTTC
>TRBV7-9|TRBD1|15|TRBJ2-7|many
CASSLAATGDYEQYF
TGTGCCAGCAGCTTAGCTGCGACAGGGGATTACGAGCAGTACTTC
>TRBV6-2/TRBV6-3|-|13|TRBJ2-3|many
CASSPTHYNTQYF
TGTGCCAGCAGTCCGACTCATTATAATACGCAGTATTTT
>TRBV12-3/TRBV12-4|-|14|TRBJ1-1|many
CASSPVGANTEAFF
TGTGCCAGCAGTCCGGTCGGGGCGAACACTGAAGCTTTCTTT
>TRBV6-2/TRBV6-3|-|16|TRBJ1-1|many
CASSYSIGDLNTEAFF
TGTGCCAGCAGTTACTCGATCGGGGATCTGAACACTGAAGCTTTCTTT
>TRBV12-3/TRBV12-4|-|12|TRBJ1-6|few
CASSYRASPLHF
TGTGCCAGCAGCTACAGGGCTTCACCCCTCCACTTT
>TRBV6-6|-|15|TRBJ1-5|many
CASSYVRGPDQPQHF
TGTGCCAGCAGTTACGTCCGGGGGCCCGATCAGCCCCAGCATTTT
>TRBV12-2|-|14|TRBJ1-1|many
CASRFGGRSTEAFF
TGTGCAAGTCGCTTTGGGGGTAGGAGCACTGAAGCTTTCTTT